A single sample is the source of the 5 T cell receptor beta chains below, sequenced in a study of blood T cell repertoires in COVID-19. Here immunoSEQ multiplex PCR was the method, and the copy in TCRdb shows in-frame clones only, minus some. The repertoire holds about 98,000 clones, with around 82% as singletons. The source material was peripheral blood. Every receptor here comes from a man in his 70s with active or convalescent COVID-19.

This chain uses TRBV19 with TRBJ2-7; a weak D match, TRBD2 (6 bases). Germline values: CDR1 LNHDA, CDR2 SQIVND (reference sequence). The CDR3 is 14 residues long. V was cut by 6 bases and J by 0 bases, with 12 bases left in between. This chain's CDR3 is CASSTQTSSYEQYF. The DNA of the CDR3 is TGTGCCAGTAGCACCCAGACTAGCTCCTACGAGCAGTACTTC.

The chain couples TRBV6-5 to TRBJ1-4; 10 bases fit TRBD1. Per germline, CDR1 MNHEY and CDR2 SVGAGI. V shed 0 bases and J 8 bases; nucleotides not matched to a gene: 6. The CDR3 is made up of 16 amino acids. CDR3 DNA: TGTGCCAGCAGTTACTCCCGGACAGGGGGAGTCGAAAAACTGTTTTTT. Residues: CASSYSRTGGVEKLFF.

The chain uses TRBV18 and TRBJ2-7; 7 bases match TRBD1. The germline V gene encodes CDR1 KGHSH and CDR2 LQKENI. V dropped 4 bases and J dropped 2; count of bases not matched to a gene: 2. The CDR3 loop spans 13 amino acids. CDR3 protein: CASSQGQTYEQYF. In DNA, the CDR3 is TGTGCCAGCTCACAGGGACAGACCTACGAGCAGTACTTC.

J is TRBJ1-2 and V is TRBV5-8; no clear D. V lost 4 bases, J lost 7 bases, and 17 bases lay in between. Germline-derived CDR1 and CDR2 are SGHTS and YDEGEE. CDR3 size: 14 residues. This CDR3 is CASSLRGKVGGYTF. The CDR3 DNA reads TGTGCCAGCAGCCTGCGAGGGAAAGTGGGTGGCTACACCTTC.

The chain combines TRBV29-1 with TRBJ1-1; D might be TRBD1 (6 bases). The CDR3 is 16 amino acids. Trimming cost V 4 bases and J 4 bases, with 22 bases left between them. From germline, CDR1 is SQVTM and CDR2 ANQGSEA. CDR3 sequence reads: CSVGTRTRGGVTEAFF. The CDR3 coding sequence is TGCAGCGTTGGAACCCGCACCAGAGGGGGGGTCACTGAAGCTTTCTTT.